The 20 T cell receptor beta chains given below trace back to one sample, sequenced in a study of shared T cell receptors in the human thymus. Method: immunoSEQ multiplex PCR; TCRdb's copy keeps in-frame clones and lacks some. The top ten hold about 0.013% of the sample, which has roughly 550,000 clones, approximately 80% seen once. In addition, the sample was reused for a study of human thymus T cells.

The sample taken for sequencing was thymocytes. These receptors all stem from a boy younger than two with a congenital heart defect.

This chain joins TRBV4-2 and TRBJ2-1, with TRBD2 as a possible D gene (5 bases). Germline V CDR1 and CDR2: LGHNA, YNFKEQ. This CDR3 has 14 amino acids. The V end was cut by 5 bases, the J end by 2 bases, with 10 bases between. For the CDR3, the DNA is TGTGCCAGCAGCACACGGCGGGCCTACAATGAGCAGTTCTTC. It specifies CASSTRRAYNEQFF.

This sequence joins TRBV7-2 and TRBJ2-1; 11 positions match TRBD2. V shed 3 bases and J 6 bases; nucleotides not matched to a gene: 7. The CDR3 contains 16 residues. Germline CDR1 and CDR2: SGHTA and FQGNSA. The CDR3 sequence is CASSLTLAGALNEQFF. The CDR3 region has the DNA TGTGCCAGCAGCTTGACACTAGCGGGAGCTCTCAATGAGCAGTTCTTC. Based on the CDR3 plus reference TRBV7-2 and TRBJ2-1, the full variable domain is GAGVSQSPSNKVTEKGKDVELRCDPISGHTALYWYRQSLGQGLEFLIYFQGNSAPDKSGLPSDRFSAERTGGSVSTLTIQRTQQEDSAVYLCASSLTLAGALNEQFFGPGTRLTVL.

This chain connects TRBV7-8 to TRBJ2-1, with 8 positions matching TRBD1. The V segment lost 2 bases and the J segment 4 bases; nucleotides outside the gene matches: 19. Per the germline V gene, CDR1 is SGHVS and CDR2 is FQNEAQ. This CDR3 is 20 amino acids long. The CDR3 loop reads CASSLISAGTGKVGYNEQFF. The CDR3 bases are TGTGCCAGCAGCTTAATCTCCGCCGGGACAGGTAAGGTAGGGTACAATGAGCAGTTCTTC.

V and J are TRBV4-3 and TRBJ2-3; a weak D match, TRBD2 (6 bases). CDR1 and CDR2 from the germline V gene are LGHNA and YSLEER. The ends were cut back, 0 bases at V and 4 bases at J, with 14 bases in the middle. The CDR3 totals 16 residues. The CDR3 coding sequence is TGCGCCAGCAGCCAAGAGGTGACTAGGATCCCAGATACGCAGTATTTT. Its translation: CASSQEVTRIPDTQYF.

The J gene is TRBJ1-2, the V gene TRBV18, with TRBD1 matching 7 bases. Germline V gene sequence: CDR1 KGHSH, CDR2 LQKENI. V trimming: 1 base; J trimming: 2 bases; junction bases outside the gene matches: 4. The CDR3 sequence is 15 residues long. CDR3 DNA: TGTGCCAGCTCACCACGTCCGGGACAGAACTATGGCTACACCTTC. Its protein is CASSPRPGQNYGYTF.

The chain couples TRBV6-6 to TRBJ2-7; 8 bases line up with TRBD1. The ends lost 6 bases at V and 6 bases at J; junction bases unmatched: 10. This CDR3 has 14 amino acids. The germline gives CDR1 MNHNY, CDR2 SVGAGI (reference sequence). The CDR3 DNA is TGTGCCAGCAGCCCCCCGGACAGGGTGATCGAGCAGTACTTC. Encoded protein: CASSPPDRVIEQYF.

The chain uses TRBV27 and TRBJ1-2, with TRBD1 as a possible D gene (6 bases). CDR1 is MNHEY and CDR2 is SMNVEV in the germline V gene (reference sequence). The CDR3 covers 18 residues. The V gene lost 0 bases and the J gene lost 0 bases, with 17 bases spanning the gap. The DNA of the CDR3 is TGTGCCAGCAGTTTATCTGGGACATTTGACTTTGCTAACTATGGCTACACCTTC. Translation gives CASSLSGTFDFANYGYTF.

CDR3 sequence reads: CAISEFVATASYNEQFF. DNA for the CDR3: TGTGCCATCAGTGAATTCGTAGCGACCGCCTCCTACAATGAGCAGTTCTTC. The rearrangement joins TRBV10-3 to TRBJ2-1, with TRBD2 as a possible D gene (5 bases). This CDR3 has 17 residues. V shed 3 bases and J shed 0 bases, with 15 bases lying between them. Germline CDR1 is ENHRY and CDR2 is SYGVKD.

V is TRBV10-3 and J is TRBJ2-1, with 7 bases fitting TRBD2. Germline V lookup: CDR1 ENHRY, CDR2 SYGVKD. V lost 4 bases and J lost 7; bases outside the gene matches: 7. This CDR3 has 14 amino acids. The CDR3 sequence: CAISGAGAGNEQFF. The DNA of the CDR3 is TGTGCCATCAGTGGGGCGGGAGCTGGTAATGAGCAGTTCTTC.

This chain uses TRBV4-1 with TRBJ1-2; 10 nucleotides line up with TRBD1. Germline CDR1 MGHRA, CDR2 YSYEKL. With 1 base clipped from V and 6 bases from J, the junction kept 2 bases outside the gene matches. This CDR3 contains 14 residues. The CDR3 region is CASSQADRGDGYTF. The CDR3 DNA is TGCGCCAGCAGCCAAGCGGACAGGGGGGATGGCTACACCTTC.

The V call is TRBV30, the J call TRBJ2-3; perhaps TRBD1 as D (6 bases). Trimming cost V 1 base and J 2 bases, with 16 bases left between them. The CDR3 totals 16 residues. CDR1 GTSNPN and CDR2 SVGIG come from the germline V gene (reference sequence). CDR3: CAWSARDIENTDTQYF. CDR3 coding DNA: TGTGCCTGGAGTGCCCGGGACATCGAAAACACAGATACGCAGTATTTT.

This chain links TRBV5-8 with TRBJ1-3; TRBD1 agrees at 9 bases. This CDR3 has 17 residues. CDR1 and CDR2 (germline): SGHTS, YDEGEE. With V trimmed by 0 bases and J by 0 bases, 4 bases remained unmatched. The CDR3 sequence: CASSLAGQGSSGNTIYF. CDR3 DNA: TGTGCCAGCAGCTTGGCCGGACAGGGGTCCTCTGGAAACACCATATATTTT.

The chain employs TRBV28 and TRBJ2-3, with 7 nucleotides matching TRBD2. Germline CDR1 reads MDHEN; CDR2 reads SYDVKM. This CDR3 contains 17 residues. The ends lost 5 bases at V and 4 bases at J; junction bases unmatched: 15. The CDR3, as DNA: TGTGCCAGCAGTCCCCCCTTCTGCGGGAGTATTCCAGATACGCAGTATTTT. Amino acids: CASSPPFCGSIPDTQYF.

The chain carries TRBV30 and TRBJ2-3, with D perhaps TRBD2 (6 bases). Trimming stripped 5 bases from V and 6 bases from J, with 15 bases between. Germline values: CDR1 GTSNPN, CDR2 SVGIG (reference sequence). CDR3 length: 13 residues. The CDR3 DNA reads as TGTGCCTGGGCGGGGACCGGTGTGGATACGCAGTATTTT. As protein: CAWAGTGVDTQYF.

The V call is TRBV4-3, the J call TRBJ2-1; 12 bases align to TRBD2. This CDR3 contains 21 residues. The germline CDR1 and CDR2 sequences are LGHNA and YSLEER. V lost 3 bases, J lost 2 bases, and 17 bases stayed unmatched. In DNA form, the CDR3 reads TGCGCCAGCAGCCATAAGAGAGATTGGCTAGCGGGAGGGAGCCCCTACAATGAGCAGTTCTTC. It specifies CASSHKRDWLAGGSPYNEQFF.

The rearrangement uses TRBV7-3 and TRBJ2-5, with a possible D match to TRBD2 (5 bases). The CDR3 extends over 13 amino acids. V was trimmed by 5 bases and J by 5 bases, leaving 12 bases between them. The V gene's germline CDR1 is SGHTA and CDR2 FQGTGA. For the CDR3, the DNA is TGTGCCAGCAGCCTAGACGGCGGGGAGACCCAGTACTTC. Its translation is CASSLDGGETQYF.

The gene calls are TRBV12-5 and TRBJ2-6, with D maybe TRBD1 (5 bases). The CDR3 has 18 amino acids. With 2 bases removed from V and 0 bases from J, the gap between germline ends came to 14 bases. CDR1 and CDR2 from the germline V gene are LGHNT and FRNRAP. The CDR3 loop is CASGLPSNDSSGANVLTF. CDR3 DNA sequence: TGTGCTAGTGGTTTGCCCTCAAATGACAGCTCTGGGGCCAACGTCCTGACTTTC.

The J gene is TRBJ2-7, the V gene TRBV7-2, with TRBD2 matching over 7 bases. The J segment lost 3 bases and the V segment lost 1 base, leaving 9 bases of the junction unmatched. Germline V gene sequence: CDR1 SGHTA, CDR2 FQGNSA. CDR3 length equals 16 residues. The CDR3 DNA sequence: TGTGCCAGCAGCTTAGGGGGGGGGAAACTAAACTACGAGCAGTACTTC. Protein: CASSLGGGKLNYEQYF.

This clone was recorded a few times. V is TRBV9 and J is TRBJ2-1, with 7 nucleotides matching TRBD2. The CDR3 has 14 residues. V was pared by 4 bases and J by 8 bases, with 9 bases of the junction left unmatched. Germline values: CDR1 SGDLS, CDR2 YYNGEE. CDR3 bases: TGTGCCAGCAGCCCTGGCGGGACTAAATATGAGCAGTTCTTC. This sequence encodes CASSPGGTKYEQFF.

This chain links TRBV11-3 with TRBJ2-7; 7 bases line up with TRBD2. Germline V gene data show CDR1 as SGHNT and CDR2 as YENEEA. The CDR3 is 14 residues long. V lost 3 bases to trimming and J lost 4 bases; unmatched junction nucleotides: 6. The CDR3, as DNA: TGTGCCAGCAGCTTCCACGCGGGAGAGTACGAGCAGTACTTC. Translating it yields CASSFHAGEYEQYF.